This TCR beta chain originates from a study of T cells in localized non-small cell lung cancer (dated by TCRdb to the early 2020s). Background for the entire study: T cell repertoires of 200 to 300 early-stage NSCLC patients were analyzed, with tumors being compared against uninvolved tumor-adjacent lungs. The cohort comprised approximately 240 treatment-naïve NSCLC patients with resected, localized lung tumors. Of the NSCLC patients, fewer than 150 were male and roughly 100 were female, and the mean age was approximately 66 years.

The full study reports these points: Uninvolved tumor-adjacent lung showed the highest T cell clonality, higher than tumor, which suggests more focused antigenic responses in the uninvolved tumor-adjacent lung. Because of the exploratory design, TCR variables were selected using unadjusted p-values without false-discovery rate correction. A median of approximately 50 of the top 100 tumor clones turned up in the paired uninvolved adjacent lung, and under 30 of those clones also ranked among the top 100 of that same adjacent lung. Higher blood T cell density associated with longer overall survival, while higher adjacent-lung clonality associated with shorter survival. Multi-region tumor sequencing was not performed, so intratumor heterogeneity could not be excluded.

At diagnosis, tumor, uninvolved tumor-adjacent lung and peripheral blood were collected and then preserved as a mix of FFPE and fresh-frozen material. For TCR repertoire profiling, the blood samples were analyzed as peripheral blood mononuclear cells. The immunoSEQ Assay was used to sequence TCR beta CDR3 regions from DNA. Turning to the authors' computational methods: T cell density was computed as TCR beta template counts normalized to usable DNA estimated by amplifying housekeeping genes. Richness was estimated with the preseqR package, extrapolating to 400,000 templates for PBMC samples and 120,000 templates for tissue samples. Clonality was defined by subtracting Pielou's evenness from one. Tissue-enriched TCRs were identified by differential abundance testing using productive amino-acid clonotypes, minimum total count 5 and alpha 0.1. Repertoire overlap between compartments was quantified with the Jaccard Index and Morisita Overlap Index. GLIPH grouped TCR beta CDR3s together with public tetramer-defined viral CDR3s, and a viral motif had to include at least three viral sequences and also show V-gene enrichment. Entries here come from immuneACCESS through TCRdb and include only in-frame sequences with V and J called. Some clones fail to appear in such tables; in the studies checked, an unresolved V gene covers under half of the shortfall, and the cause of the remainder is unknown. V and J calls and clone size are given by that table; D and trimming were obtained from the DNA. The sample includes around 30,000 clones, with 92% observed a single time. The ten largest clones take up around 3.9% of the sample.

This clone was counted only a few times. Its antigen is unknown. The input lacks base qualities; no much larger clone sits a single base away. Other nucleotide sequences in the sample specify the same CDR3. V trim: 0 bases; J trim: 9 bases; unmatched bases: 1. As encoded in the germline V gene, CDR1 is MNHNS while CDR2 is SASEGT. Taken from cysteine to phenylalanine, the CDR3 has 15 residues. The sequence is cut down to CDR3 DNA, 45 bases in frame from base 1. This clonotype originated in a woman aged 35 to 69 with stage III lung adenocarcinoma. Material: peripheral blood mononuclear cells, obtained before any cancer treatment. The rearrangement joined TRBV6-1 to TRBJ1-6; 11 bases in the middle match TRBD1. The CDR3 region reads CASSEAGTGGSPLHF. The nucleotide sequence reads TGTGCCAGCAGTGAAGCCGGGACAGGGGGTTCACCCCTCCACTTT.